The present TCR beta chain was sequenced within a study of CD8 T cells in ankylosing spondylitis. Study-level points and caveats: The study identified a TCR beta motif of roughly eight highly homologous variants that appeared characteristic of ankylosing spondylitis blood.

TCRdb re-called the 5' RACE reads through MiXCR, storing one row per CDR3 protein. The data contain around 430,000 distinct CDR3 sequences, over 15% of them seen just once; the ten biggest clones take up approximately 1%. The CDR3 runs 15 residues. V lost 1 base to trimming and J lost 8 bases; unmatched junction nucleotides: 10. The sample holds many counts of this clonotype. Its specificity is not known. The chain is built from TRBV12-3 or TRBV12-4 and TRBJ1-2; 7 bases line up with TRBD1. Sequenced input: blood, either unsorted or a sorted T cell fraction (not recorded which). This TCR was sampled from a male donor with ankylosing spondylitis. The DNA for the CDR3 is TGTGCCAGCAGTTTAGGAGGGGGCGGGAGTCGCGGCTACACCTTC. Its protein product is CASSLGGGGSRGYTF.